This T cell receptor (beta chain) was found in a study of shared clonotypes between healthy human individuals. The CDR3 covers 15 residues. In germline, CDR1 is SGDLS, CDR2 YYNGEE. Trimming pared 2 bases from V and 0 bases from J, leaving 8 bases between. Here immunoSEQ multiplex PCR was the method, and the copy in TCRdb shows in-frame clones only, minus some. The sample gives millions of clones, roughly 96% of which show up once; more than 0.1% is in the top ten. In regard to this clone: Other DNA sequences in this sample translate to the same CDR3.

J is TRBJ1-4 and V is TRBV9, with D unresolved. The clonotype originates from a man younger than 35 in good health. Sequencing was carried out using naive CD4+ T cells sorted from blood. Subset described: CD45RA+ positively selected. The CDR3 here is CASSVGDATNEKLFF. Written as DNA, the CDR3 is TGTGCCAGCAGCGTGGGAGATGCAACTAATGAAAAACTGTTTTTT.